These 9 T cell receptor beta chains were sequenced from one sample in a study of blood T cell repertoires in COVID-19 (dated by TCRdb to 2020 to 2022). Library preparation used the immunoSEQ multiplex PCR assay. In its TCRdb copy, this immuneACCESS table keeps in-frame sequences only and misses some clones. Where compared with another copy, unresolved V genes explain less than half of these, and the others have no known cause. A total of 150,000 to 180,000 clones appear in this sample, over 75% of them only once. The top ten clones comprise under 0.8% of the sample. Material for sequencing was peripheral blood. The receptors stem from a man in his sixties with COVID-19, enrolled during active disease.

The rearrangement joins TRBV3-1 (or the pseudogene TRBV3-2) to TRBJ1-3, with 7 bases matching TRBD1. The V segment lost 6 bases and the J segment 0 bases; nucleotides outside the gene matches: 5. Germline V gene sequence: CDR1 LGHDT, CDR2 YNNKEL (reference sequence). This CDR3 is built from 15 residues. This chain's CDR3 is CASRLGQNSGNTIYF. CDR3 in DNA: TGTGCCAGCAGACTGGGACAGAACTCTGGAAACACCATATATTTT.

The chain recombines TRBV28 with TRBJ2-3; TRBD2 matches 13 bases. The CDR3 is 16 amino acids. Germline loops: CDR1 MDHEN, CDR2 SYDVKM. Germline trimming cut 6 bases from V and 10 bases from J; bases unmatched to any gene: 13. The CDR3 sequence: CASSPWTSGSTGSQYF. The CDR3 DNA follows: TGTGCCAGCAGCCCCTGGACTAGCGGGAGCACAGGGTCGCAGTATTTT.

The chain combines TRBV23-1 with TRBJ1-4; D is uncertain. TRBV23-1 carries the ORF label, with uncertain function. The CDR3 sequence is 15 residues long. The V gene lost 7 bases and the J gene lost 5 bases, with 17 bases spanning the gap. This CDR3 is CASINRHFGNEKLFF. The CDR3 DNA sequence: TGCGCCAGCATTAATCGACATTTCGGAAATGAAAAACTGTTTTTT.

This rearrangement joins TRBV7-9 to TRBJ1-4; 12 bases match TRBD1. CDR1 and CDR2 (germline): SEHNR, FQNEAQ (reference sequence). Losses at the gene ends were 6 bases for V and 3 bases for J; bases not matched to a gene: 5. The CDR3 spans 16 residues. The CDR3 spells CASSQGQGASNEKLFF. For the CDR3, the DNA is TGTGCCAGCAGTCAGGGACAGGGGGCTTCTAATGAAAAACTGTTTTTT. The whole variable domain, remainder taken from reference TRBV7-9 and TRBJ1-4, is DTGVSQNPRHKITKRGQNVTFRCDPISEHNRLYWYRQTLGQGPEFLTYFQNEAQLEKSRLLSDRFSAERPKGSFSTLEIQRTEQGDSAMYLCASSQGQGASNEKLFFGSGTQLSVL.

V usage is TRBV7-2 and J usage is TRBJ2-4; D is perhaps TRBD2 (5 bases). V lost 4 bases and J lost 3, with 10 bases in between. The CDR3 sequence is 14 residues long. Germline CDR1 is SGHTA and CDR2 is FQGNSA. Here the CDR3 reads CASSSPDYKNIQYF. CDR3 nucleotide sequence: TGTGCCAGCAGCTCCCCCGACTACAAAAACATTCAGTACTTC.

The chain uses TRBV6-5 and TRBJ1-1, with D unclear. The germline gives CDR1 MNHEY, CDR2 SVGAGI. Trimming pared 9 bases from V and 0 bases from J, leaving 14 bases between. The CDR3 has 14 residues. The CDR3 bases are TGTGCCAGTGCTACCCTCCGGGTGAACACTGAAGCTTTCTTT. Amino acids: CASATLRVNTEAFF.

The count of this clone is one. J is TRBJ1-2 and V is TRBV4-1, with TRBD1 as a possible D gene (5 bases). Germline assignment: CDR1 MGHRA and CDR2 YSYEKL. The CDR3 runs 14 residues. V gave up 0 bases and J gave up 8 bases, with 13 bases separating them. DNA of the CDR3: TGCGCCAGCAGCCAAGATCTGGCGGGGCTGGGCTACACCTTC. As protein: CASSQDLAGLGYTF.

The CDR3 here is CASSTGTSGRSGELFF. As DNA, the CDR3 is TGTGCCAGCAGTACCGGGACTAGCGGGAGATCCGGGGAGCTGTTTTTT. The rearrangement joins TRBV6-2 or TRBV6-3 to TRBJ2-2, with 14 bases lining up with TRBD2. After removal of 5 bases from V and 6 bases from J, the junction contained 5 bases not matched to a gene. The CDR3 consists of 16 residues. Germline CDR1 is MNHEY and CDR2 is SVGEGT.

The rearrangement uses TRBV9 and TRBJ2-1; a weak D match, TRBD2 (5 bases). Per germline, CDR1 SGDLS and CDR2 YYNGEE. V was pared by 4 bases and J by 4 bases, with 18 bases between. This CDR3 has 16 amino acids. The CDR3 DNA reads TGTGCCAGCAGCTCCACGGTGGGTACGGGATACAATGAGCAGTTCTTC. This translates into CASSSTVGTGYNEQFF.